The sequence of this T cell receptor (beta chain) was determined in a study of spatial heterogeneity in lung cancer. Regarding the study as a whole: Ubiquitous expanded tumor TCRs were observed in blood more at resection than follow-up.

Individually, TCR cDNA molecules were each labelled with a unique molecular identifier. TCRdb re-called the 5' RACE reads with MiXCR, one entry per CDR3 protein. Among tens of thousands of distinct CDR3 sequences listed, more than 7% were seen once. Germline V gene data show CDR1 as LGHNA and CDR2 as YNFKEQ. This CDR3 is 16 amino acids long. The junction had 5 bases not matched to a gene; V was cut back by 3 bases and J by 0 bases. Many counts were recorded for this clonotype. Antigen: not known. Time point denoted: sample taken at primary tumor resection. The material sequenced was PBMCs, taken at surgery. The sequence was obtained from a female donor with early-stage non-small cell lung cancer. V and J are TRBV4-2 and TRBJ2-3, with TRBD1 matching over 8 bases. The CDR3 DNA sequence: TGTGCCAGCAGCCAGGACAGGGTTACTAGCACAGATACGCAGTATTTT. Translation: CASSQDRVTSTDTQYF.